This T cell receptor (beta chain) was captured by sequencing in a study of blood T cell repertoires in COVID-19. Study summary: Samples representing acute and convalescent COVID-19 were sourced from the United States, Italy and Spain. PBMCs, B-cell-depleted T cells, or T cells provided the cDNA or gDNA that made up the material.

In the study's own analysis: Reference gene primer amplification gave nucleated cell count estimates. Data came from immunoSEQ multiplex PCR; TCRdb stores just in-frame clones and leaves some out. The DNA was the basis for D and trimming; V, J and clone size are from that table. This table holds under 45,000 clones, over 80% found once. The CDR3 has 13 residues. V dropped 8 bases and J dropped 4; count of bases not matched to a gene: 4. Germline CDR1 is MDHEN and CDR2 is SYDVKM. This clone has only one observation. The clonotype originates from a human donor in a cohort sampled during active COVID-19. The V gene is TRBV28, the J gene TRBJ2-3; 9 bases match TRBD1. Sample: peripheral blood. CDR3 in amino acids: CASLGQGSDTQYF. For the CDR3, the DNA is TGTGCCAGCTTGGGACAGGGTTCAGATACGCAGTATTTT.